The entry that follows covers one T cell receptor (beta chain) sequence. Its target antigen remains unknown. Base qualities were left out, and no much larger clone turns up one base away. The entire isolated RNA was reverse transcribed using the High Capacity cDNA Reverse Transcription Kit, and thus expressed TCRB transcripts were sequenced. Deep immunoSEQ sequencing was applied to naive, central memory and regulatory T cell samples, giving an average of roughly 3.5 million total reads per sample. After sorted cells were lysed in RLT buffer, RNA was extracted with DNase-treated RNeasy Micro or Mini kits, with the choice depending on cell number. Each cell subset was processed on its own to prevent cross-contamination, while patient and healthy donor samples were processed together. The immunoSEQ multiplex PCR was used to amplify TCRB sequences from cDNA, generating 87-bp fragments that spanned the CDR3 region. The amplicons were sequenced using the Illumina HiSeq platform. In the source study's methods: Synthetic template baselines were used to correct PCR bias computationally, reads within Hamming distance 2 were collapsed together, and singletons that could not be merged were discarded. Reads were aligned against IMGT so that V, D and J genes, CDR3 length and insertions or deletions at six rearrangement sites could be assigned. Within each subset, clonotype counts were normalized to sorted cell number, after which true diversity and Gini coefficients were computed with the tcR R package. Repertoire sharing was quantified using the overlap coefficient calculated on TCRB nucleotide sequences. As a proxy for the pre-selection repertoire, out-of-frame TCRB sequences from naive cells were analyzed. This is the immuneACCESS table as TCRdb keeps it, with only in-frame sequences that have V and J called. A part of the clones is gone; compared with another copy, unresolved V genes explain less than half, and the rest is unexplained. That table furnishes V, J and clone size, whereas the DNA furnished D and trimming. The sample table holds about 230,000 clones, of which roughly 16% were seen once. The top ten hold about 0.08% of the sample.

This sample was taken from a study of beta chain features in type 1 diabetes listed by TCRdb under 2018. Turning to the overall study: Mean age, gender distribution, total cell number and subset yield did not differ between patients and healthy donors. A total of around 110,000,000 sorted cells were examined across all samples, and RNA yield correlated strongly with the number of cells per subset. In the study, recently diagnosed type 1 diabetes patients and matched healthy donors were compared on the TCRB repertoires of their sorted circulating CD4+ T cell subsets. Whereas all 30 or so donors provided naive and central memory subsets, regulatory and stem cell-like memory subsets were isolated from just 8 patients and roughly eight healthy donors.

Overall study outcomes, separate from this receptor: Type 1 diabetes patients showed a moderate but significant shortening of TCRB CDR3 length in all four CD4+ subsets. HLA sub-analyses involved small numbers of individuals, so any influence of HLA type on TCRB rearrangement remained unresolved. Naive, central memory and regulatory TCRB repertoires appeared more similar among patients than among healthy donors. Because cDNA rather than genomic DNA was sequenced, highly expressing activated cells could have been over-represented, although no difference in activation and CD3 levels was found between groups. PCR might favor shorter templates, but patient and control samples were amplified and corrected together, so any skew would affect both groups equally. At VDJ recombination sites, type 1 diabetes patients had fewer insertions and more deleted nucleotides, which implies abnormalities in thymic rearrangement.

Each donor gave one peripheral blood draw, averaging roughly 120 mL, which was collected into heparinised tubes. Naive, central memory, regulatory and stem cell-like memory CD4+ T cells were sorted on a BD FACSAria II using a panel including CD45RO, CCR7, CD25, CD127, CD95 and CD27. Purity was above 95% for every sorted population. PBMCs were isolated immediately by Lymphoprep density gradient centrifugation and stained directly without culture. Samples were stained and sorted in pairs, with one healthy donor and one patient per experiment, so that batch effects were minimized. Including the terminal cysteine and phenylalanine, the CDR3 comprises 14 residues. The retained sequence is limited to the CDR3, 42 bases, with the frame set at the first base. The germline V gene supplies CDR1 SGHRS and CDR2 YFSETQ. Relative to germline, V is missing 6 bases and J is missing 7 bases, with 11 bases of the junction outside any gene match.

The origin of this receptor is a man aged 30 to 45 with type 1 diabetes. The sample comprised naive CD4+ T cells from blood. The intended sense of this specimen's cell subset or site label: true naive CD4+ T cells. The chain was built from TRBV5-1 and TRBJ2-7; TRBD2 lines up with 9 middle nucleotides. The DNA sequence is given as TGCGCCAGCATCCCGCCGGGCGGGAGGGGGGAGCAGTACTTC. This encodes CASIPPGGRGEQYF.